One sample yielded the 24 T cell receptor beta chains listed below, sequenced in a study of cytomegalovirus exposure and HLA in healthy donors. The PCR contained 60 Vbeta and 13 Jbeta primers. Produced via immunoSEQ multiplex PCR; TCRdb's table is partial and in-frame only. The table has about 200,000 clones, roughly 80% seen once; the top ten hold around 2.7%. Input material: PBMCs. The receptors derive from a woman between 40 and 50 years old in good health and CMV-seronegative.

The V gene is TRBV27, the J gene TRBJ1-6; 10 nucleotides align to TRBD1. Germline V gene data show CDR1 as MNHEY and CDR2 as SMNVEV (reference sequence). After removal of 6 bases from V and 9 bases from J, the junction contained 5 bases not matched to a gene. CDR3 size: 14 residues. CDR3 region: CASREDRGVSPLHF. CDR3 coding DNA: TGTGCCAGCAGAGAGGACAGGGGGGTTTCACCCCTCCACTTT.

The gene calls are TRBV28 and TRBJ2-7; 9 bases line up with TRBD1. CDR1 is MDHEN and CDR2 is SYDVKM in the germline V gene. The CDR3 is 14 amino acids. The J segment lost 2 bases and the V segment lost 6 bases, leaving 5 bases of the junction unmatched. DNA for the CDR3: TGTGCCAGCAGCTGGGGACAGGGAACCTACGAGCAGTACTTC. Protein product: CASSWGQGTYEQYF.

The chain combines TRBV27 with TRBJ2-3, with a weak D call TRBD1 (5 bases). This CDR3 comprises 14 residues. CDR1 and CDR2 from the germline V gene are MNHEY and SMNVEV (reference sequence). V was pared by 6 bases and J by 0 bases, with 10 bases between. CDR3 sequence: CASSPQGSTDTQYF. Here the CDR3 DNA reads TGTGCCAGCAGCCCTCAGGGAAGCACAGATACGCAGTATTTT.

The CDR3: CASSLTGGNQPQHF. CDR3 DNA: TGTGCCAGCAGCTTGACAGGGGGCAATCAGCCCCAGCATTTT. This chain links TRBV5-5 with TRBJ1-5; TRBD1 aligns across 7 bases. Trimming at V came to 1 base and at J to 2 bases, leaving 0 bases not matched to a gene. This CDR3 is 14 amino acids long. Per germline, CDR1 SGHKS and CDR2 YYEKEE (reference sequence).

The chain carries TRBV7-9 and TRBJ2-1, with 9 bases fitting TRBD2. CDR1 and CDR2 (germline): SEHNR, FQNEAQ (reference sequence). With 2 bases clipped from V and 7 bases from J, the junction kept 6 bases outside the gene matches. This CDR3 contains 15 residues. Here the CDR3 DNA reads TGTGCCAGCAGCTTAATAGCGGGAGTGGGAAATGAGCAGTTCTTC. Its protein product is CASSLIAGVGNEQFF.

This chain links TRBV13 with TRBJ2-3; 12 bases fit TRBD2. The CDR3 covers 17 residues. V lost 5 bases and J lost 0; bases outside the gene matches: 6. Germline V lookup: CDR1 PRHDT, CDR2 FYEKMQ (reference sequence). Written as DNA, the CDR3 is TGTGCCAGCAGCCTAAGACTAGCGGGGGTTAGCACAGATACGCAGTATTTT. Translated, it gives CASSLRLAGVSTDTQYF.

The V call is TRBV25-1, the J call TRBJ2-2; D is perhaps TRBD1 (5 bases). The CDR3 spans 14 residues. The ends were cut back, 4 bases at V and 3 bases at J, with 9 bases in the middle. Germline assignment: CDR1 MGHDK and CDR2 SYGVNS. CDR3 nucleotide sequence: TGTGCCAGCAGTGGGACACCACACACCGGGGAGCTGTTTTTT. This encodes CASSGTPHTGELFF. Supplemented by reference TRBV25-1 and TRBJ2-2, the full variable domain reads EADIYQTPRYLVIGTGKKITLECSQTMGHDKMYWYQQDPGMELHLIHYSYGVNSTEKGDLSSESTVSRIRTEHFPLTLESARPSHTSQYLCASSGTPHTGELFFGEGSRLTVL.

The V gene is TRBV6-5, the J gene TRBJ1-2; TRBD1 matches at 9 bases. The CDR3 contains 12 residues. V dropped 8 bases and J dropped 4; count of bases not matched to a gene: 2. CDR1 is MNHEY, CDR2 SVGAGI, per germline. In DNA form, the CDR3 reads TGTGCCAGCGCGACAGGGGGCTATGGCTACACCTTC. It codes for CASATGGYGYTF.

V usage is TRBV5-8 and J usage is TRBJ2-3; TRBD2 matches at 10 bases. The V and J ends lost 4 bases and 2 bases, in that order; junction bases with no gene match: 4. Looked up from germline, CDR1 is SGHTS and CDR2 is YDEGEE. This CDR3 spans 15 amino acids. CDR3 sequence reads: CASSPGTSVTDTQYF. The CDR3 nucleotides are TGTGCCAGCAGCCCCGGGACTAGCGTCACAGATACGCAGTATTTT.

V gene TRBV14 combines with J gene TRBJ2-7; 9 bases line up with TRBD2. The germline gives CDR1 SGHDN, CDR2 FVKESK. After removal of 0 bases from V and 4 bases from J, the junction contained 13 bases not matched to a gene. The CDR3 consists of 18 residues. The CDR3 sequence is CASSQEYLAGLLPYEQYF. The CDR3 DNA reads TGTGCCAGCAGCCAAGAATACCTAGCGGGATTACTACCGTACGAGCAGTACTTC.

V gene TRBV7-6 combines with J gene TRBJ1-2, with TRBD1 as a possible D gene (5 bases). This CDR3 is 15 amino acids long. Trimming shortened V by 5 bases and J by 8 bases, and 21 bases separated the two germline ends. Germline loops: CDR1 SGHVS, CDR2 FNYEAQ. The CDR3 reads CASSQQYQGPEGYTF. In DNA, the CDR3 is TGTGCCAGCAGCCAACAATATCAGGGCCCAGAGGGCTACACCTTC.

This clone was detected only once. This rearrangement joins TRBV10-3 to TRBJ2-7, with 9 bases identical to TRBD2. This CDR3 region has 13 residues. Trimming removed 6 bases from V and 5 bases from J; junction bases left unmatched: 5. The germline gives CDR1 ENHRY, CDR2 SYGVKD. For the CDR3, the DNA is TGTGCCATCAGCGTGACTAGCGGAGACGAGCAGTACTTC. Translated: CAISVTSGDEQYF.

In this sample, this clone turned up a few times. The chain carries TRBV15 and TRBJ1-5; maybe TRBD1 (5 bases). This CDR3 has 15 amino acids. Germline V gene sequence: CDR1 LNHNV, CDR2 YYDKDF (reference sequence). Between the trimmed V and J ends, which lost 0 bases and 8 bases, there was a span of 14 bases. Here the CDR3 reads CATSRDGQGREPQHF. The CDR3, as DNA: TGTGCCACCAGCAGAGATGGGCAGGGCCGGGAGCCCCAGCATTTT. The variable domain in full, with the rest retrieved from reference TRBV15 and TRBJ1-5, is DAMVIQNPRYQVTQFGKPVTLSCSQTLNHNVMYWYQQKSSQAPKLLFHYYDKDFNNEADTPDNFQSRRPNTSFCFLDIRSPGLGDTAMYLCATSRDGQGREPQHFGDGTRLSIL.

The chain combines TRBV10-3 with TRBJ2-5; tentative D call: TRBD2 (6 bases). Germline lookup yields CDR1 ENHRY and CDR2 SYGVKD. Trimming left V 3 bases short and J 2 bases short, with 13 bases between. The CDR3 runs 15 residues. For the CDR3, the DNA is TGTGCCATCAGTGATGCGGGATCGAAGCAAGAGACCCAGTACTTC. This gives the protein CAISDAGSKQETQYF.

The V call is TRBV19, the J call TRBJ1-1, with TRBD1 as a possible D gene (5 bases). The CDR3 is 13 residues long. Per the germline V gene, CDR1 is LNHDA and CDR2 is SQIVND (reference sequence). V was trimmed by 7 bases and J by 9 bases, leaving 18 bases between them. The CDR3 DNA reads as TGTGCCAGTACCCTAGGAGGGGTCACCAAAGCTTTCTTT. This gives the protein CASTLGGVTKAFF.

This rearrangement joins TRBV5-1 to TRBJ1-1; D might be TRBD1 (6 bases). V was trimmed by 1 base and J by 1 base, leaving 20 bases between them. CDR3 length equals 18 residues. Germline loops: CDR1 SGHRS, CDR2 YFSETQ. This CDR3 is CASSLSGATMIWNTEAFF. The CDR3 DNA is TGCGCCAGCAGCTTGTCAGGGGCTACTATGATATGGAACACTGAAGCTTTCTTT.

This chain joins TRBV4-2 and TRBJ1-2; TRBD1 agrees at 8 bases. CDR1 LGHNA and CDR2 YNFKEQ come from the germline V gene. The CDR3 spans 15 residues. With V trimmed by 4 bases and J by 5 bases, 9 bases remained unmatched. The CDR3 sequence is CASSRKDRETYGYTF. The CDR3 nucleotides are TGTGCCAGCAGCCGGAAGGACAGGGAAACATATGGCTACACCTTC.

With respect to this clone: Other DNA sequences within the sample encode an identical CDR3. This chain uses TRBV7-2 with TRBJ1-2, with TRBD1 as a possible D gene (5 bases). CDR3 length equals 13 residues. V gave up 6 bases and J gave up 2 bases, with 10 bases separating them. Germline CDR1 and CDR2: SGHTA and FQGNSA. In nucleotides, the CDR3 is TGTGCCAGCAGTTCCCGGGGGAACTATGGCTACACCTTC. Protein: CASSSRGNYGYTF.

This clone was recorded once. The rearrangement joins TRBV27 to TRBJ2-1; tentative D call: TRBD2 (7 bases). Germline V gene data show CDR1 as MNHEY and CDR2 as SMNVEV (reference sequence). The length of the CDR3 is 17 residues. Trimming took 11 bases from V and 8 from J, leaving 31 bases between them. For the CDR3, the DNA is TGTGCCGGCACCCTATACCCTTCGGGGGGCTCGTCGCATGAGCAGTTCTTC. This gives the protein CAGTLYPSGGSSHEQFF.

Concerning this clone itself: Mismatch with germline at one junction end may stem from a read error. The rearrangement links TRBV7-9 to TRBJ2-6; 12 bases agree with TRBD1. Germline V CDR1 and CDR2: SEHNR, FQNEAQ (reference sequence). The CDR3 length is 18 residues. The CDR3 nucleotides read TGTTCCAGCAGCTTAGGGACAGGGGGCTACTCTGGGGCCAACGTCCTGACTTTC. This sequence encodes CSSSLGTGGYSGANVLTF.

The rearrangement uses TRBV27 and TRBJ2-7; D unresolved. Trimming pared 5 bases from V and 2 bases from J, leaving 13 bases between. The CDR3 covers 14 residues. Germline V gene lookup returns CDR1 MNHEY and CDR2 SMNVEV (reference sequence). Here the CDR3 DNA reads TGTGCCAGCAGTCCAAATATAGAAACCTACGAGCAGTACTTC. Its protein product is CASSPNIETYEQYF.

The chain links TRBV5-1 to TRBJ1-1; 12 bases fit TRBD1. The CDR3 is 18 amino acids. Germline V CDR1 and CDR2: SGHRS, YFSETQ. Unmatched junction bases numbered 13, after V lost 4 bases and J lost 3 bases. CDR3 coding DNA: TGCGCCAGCAGCCCGGGGACAGGGGGCATACTCCCGGACACTGAAGCTTTCTTT. Residues: CASSPGTGGILPDTEAFF. Using reference TRBV5-1 and TRBJ1-1 for the parts outside the CDR3, the full variable domain is KAGVTQTPRYLIKTRGQQVTLSCSPISGHRSVSWYQQTPGQGLQFLFEYFSETQRNKGNFPGRFSGRQFSNSRSEMNVSTLELGDSALYLCASSPGTGGILPDTEAFFGQGTRLTVV.

V is TRBV7-9 and J is TRBJ1-1; D gene uncertain. Germline CDR1 SEHNR, CDR2 FQNEAQ (reference sequence). This CDR3 is 15 amino acids long. V was clipped by 7 bases and J by 5 bases, with 20 bases between them. Here the CDR3 reads CASNSHGFLRTEAFF. Written as DNA, the CDR3 is TGTGCCAGCAATTCTCACGGGTTCCTCCGGACTGAAGCTTTCTTT.

The rearrangement links TRBV11-2 to TRBJ2-1; D ambiguous. The V end lost 6 bases, the J end lost 3 bases, and 9 bases lay between the germline ends. The CDR3 has 13 amino acids. The germline V gene encodes CDR1 SGHAT and CDR2 FQNNGV. CDR3 DNA sequence: TGTGCCAGCAGGCCCCGAGGCTACAATGAGCAGTTCTTC. It codes for CASRPRGYNEQFF. Full variable domain (rest looked up from reference TRBV11-2 and TRBJ2-1): EAGVAQSPRYKIIEKRQSVAFWCNPISGHATLYWYQQILGQGPKLLIQFQNNGVVDDSQLPKDRFSAERLKGVDSTLKIQPAKLEDSAVYLCASRPRGYNEQFFGPGTRLTVL.